The 20 T cell receptor beta chains below were found in one sample sequenced in a study of cytomegalovirus exposure and HLA in healthy donors. The PCR ran on 60 Vbeta and 13 Jbeta primers. Only in-frame clones appear in the TCRdb table, and some are missing; sequencing was by immunoSEQ multiplex PCR. The sample has approximately 210,000 clones; around 80% are singletons. What was sequenced was PBMCs. The source of these receptors is a man aged 18 to 35 in good health and CMV-seronegative.

The V gene is TRBV11-2, the J gene TRBJ1-2; maybe TRBD1 (6 bases). Germline-derived CDR1 and CDR2 are SGHAT and FQNNGV. Trimming took 1 base from V and 3 from J, leaving 9 bases between them. The CDR3 has 14 residues. The CDR3 DNA follows: TGTGCCAGCAGCTTAGGAGCAGGGGACTATGGCTACACCTTC. Its protein is CASSLGAGDYGYTF.

This chain connects TRBV5-1 to TRBJ2-3; 9 bases match TRBD1. V shed 1 base, J shed 1 base, and the junction held 1 base outside the gene matches. The CDR3 sequence is 15 residues long. CDR1 and CDR2 from the germline V gene are SGHRS and YFSETQ. The CDR3 nucleotides read TGCGCCAGCAGCTTGACAGGGGGCGGCACAGATACGCAGTATTTT. Its protein is CASSLTGGGTDTQYF.

This CDR3 reads CASSPNRGRDTQYF. CDR3 DNA: TGTGCCAGCAGCCCTAATCGGGGGAGGGATACGCAGTATTTT. The chain carries TRBV9 and TRBJ2-3, with TRBD2 as a possible D gene (6 bases). V gave up 4 bases and J gave up 6 bases, with 15 bases separating them. CDR3 length: 14 amino acids. Germline CDR1 SGDLS, CDR2 YYNGEE.

The J gene is TRBJ1-5, the V gene TRBV19; D unresolved. V lost 6 bases to trimming and J lost 4 bases, with 7 bases between them. The germline CDR1 and CDR2 sequences are LNHDA and SQIVND (reference sequence). The CDR3 totals 12 residues. The DNA for the CDR3 is TGTGCCAGTAGGGGCGGGAATCAGCCCCAGCATTTT. Protein: CASRGGNQPQHF. Together with reference TRBV19 and TRBJ1-5, the CDR3 gives the full variable domain: DGGITQSPKYLFRKEGQNVTLSCEQNLNHDAMYWYRQDPGQGLRLIYYSQIVNDFQKGDIAEGYSVSREKKESFPLTVTSAQKNPTAFYLCASRGGNQPQHFGDGTRLSIL.

This sequence joins TRBV19 and TRBJ1-2; tentatively, D is TRBD1 (5 bases). In germline, CDR1 is LNHDA, CDR2 SQIVND (reference sequence). Trimming left V 6 bases short and J 6 bases short, with 26 bases between. CDR3 length equals 17 residues. The CDR3 is CASSDPWTFLWKNGYTF. The CDR3 bases are TGTGCCAGTAGCGACCCCTGGACATTCCTGTGGAAAAATGGCTACACCTTC.

The chain couples TRBV5-1 to TRBJ2-3, with a possible D match to TRBD1 (6 bases). CDR1 and CDR2 from the germline V gene are SGHRS and YFSETQ. The CDR3 loop spans 17 amino acids. V was cut by 0 bases and J by 2 bases, with 16 bases left in between. The CDR3 sequence: CASSLAPTGDPTDTQYF. CDR3 nucleotide sequence: TGCGCCAGCAGCTTGGCCCCGACAGGAGACCCCACAGATACGCAGTATTTT.

A single count supports this clone. The rearrangement uses TRBV30 and TRBJ1-1; D remains unclear. The V end was cut by 3 bases, the J end by 5 bases, with 16 bases between. The CDR3 sequence is 14 residues long. Germline V gene data show CDR1 as GTSNPN and CDR2 as SVGIG (reference sequence). The CDR3 nucleotides are TGTGCCTGGAGCCGCCGTGGCGGTCGGACTGAAGCTTTCTTT. Translated, it gives CAWSRRGGRTEAFF. Full variable domain (missing parts from reference TRBV30 and TRBJ1-1): SQTIHQWPATLVQPVGSPLSLECTVEGTSNPNLYWYRQAAGRGLQLLFYSVGIGQISSEVPQNLSASRPQDRQFILSSKKLLLSDSGFYLCAWSRRGGRTEAFFGQGTRLTVV.

This clone was observed a handful of times. J is TRBJ2-3 and V is TRBV19; no reliable D call. Germline CDR1 is LNHDA and CDR2 is SQIVND (reference sequence). The CDR3 has 15 residues. The germline V and J ends were trimmed by 3 bases and 2 bases, with 12 bases remaining between them. The CDR3 DNA sequence: TGTGCCAGTAGTATGACGGGTATTTTCACAGATACGCAGTATTTT. Translated: CASSMTGIFTDTQYF.

CDR3 coding DNA: TGTGCCAGCAGCGTACCCGAAGCAGGGGGGCCAGATACGCAGTATTTT. Its translation: CASSVPEAGGPDTQYF. This chain links TRBV9 with TRBJ2-3; TRBD1 might be the D (7 bases). V was clipped by 1 base and J by 4 bases, with 16 bases between them. The CDR3 has 16 residues. The germline V gene has CDR1 SGDLS and CDR2 YYNGEE.

This chain links TRBV9 with TRBJ2-7; D not resolved. Germline V CDR1 and CDR2: SGDLS, YYNGEE. Trimming stripped 0 bases from V and 4 bases from J, with 14 bases between. The length of the CDR3 is 15 residues. In DNA form, the CDR3 reads TGTGCCAGCAGCGTAGGTTATACTACAAAGTACGAGCAGTACTTC. Its translation is CASSVGYTTKYEQYF.

The chain carries TRBV18 and TRBJ2-7; 8 bases align to TRBD1. The CDR3 runs to 14 residues. Trimming cost V 1 base and J 6 bases; bases outside gene matches: 5. CDR1 is KGHSH and CDR2 is LQKENI in the germline V gene. CDR3 bases: TGTGCCAGCTCACCACGGGACAGGCCGGTCGAGCAGTACTTC. Translating it yields CASSPRDRPVEQYF. The full variable domain, completed using reference TRBV18 and TRBJ2-7, is NAGVMQNPRHLVRRRGQEARLRCSPMKGHSHVYWYRQLPEEGLKFMVYLQKENIIDESGMPKERFSAEFPKEGPSILRIQQVVRGDSAAYFCASSPRDRPVEQYFGPGTRLTVT.

This clone was seen just once. This chain links TRBV27 with TRBJ1-1; possible D gene TRBD1, 5 bases. This CDR3 contains 12 residues. In germline, CDR1 is MNHEY, CDR2 SMNVEV (reference sequence). With 5 bases removed from V and 5 bases from J, the gap between germline ends came to 9 bases. The CDR3 spells CASSQGKTEAFF. CDR3 coding DNA: TGTGCCAGCAGTCAGGGCAAAACTGAAGCTTTCTTT.

This clone occurred a few times. The chain couples TRBV29-1 to TRBJ2-7; TRBD1 matches at 9 bases. CDR1 is SQVTM and CDR2 is ANQGSEA in the germline V gene. With 7 bases clipped from V and 2 bases from J, the junction kept 6 bases outside the gene matches. CDR3 length equals 13 residues. The CDR3 DNA is TGCAGCGCCCGACAGGGGGGGACCTACGAGCAGTACTTC. Translated: CSARQGGTYEQYF.

This clone appeared once. The J gene is TRBJ2-4, the V gene TRBV9, with 7 nucleotides matching TRBD2. CDR3 size: 15 residues. Germline V gene sequence: CDR1 SGDLS, CDR2 YYNGEE. V gave up 4 bases and J gave up 9 bases; unmatched junction bases: 13. CDR3 amino acids: CASSLGYSGGSIQYF. The CDR3 coding sequence is TGTGCCAGCAGCCTGGGGTATTCCGGCGGGAGCATTCAGTACTTC.

This clone was detected only a few times. This sequence joins TRBV6-1 and TRBJ1-1; 9 bases are a match to TRBD1. The CDR3 is made up of 16 amino acids. The junction had 9 bases not matched to a gene; V was cut back by 4 bases and J by 3 bases. CDR1 and CDR2 (germline): MNHNS, SASEGT. CDR3 DNA sequence: TGTGCCAGCAGTGGAACAGGGGGCGGTGGGGACACTGAAGCTTTCTTT. The encoded protein is CASSGTGGGGDTEAFF.

The chain employs TRBV9 and TRBJ2-5; D perhaps matches TRBD1 (6 bases). The CDR3 sequence is 13 residues long. V lost 4 bases and J lost 4, with 11 bases in between. CDR1 and CDR2 from the germline V gene are SGDLS and YYNGEE. The CDR3 sequence is CASSKQGRETQYF. The CDR3 DNA sequence: TGTGCCAGCAGCAAACAGGGTCGAGAGACCCAGTACTTC.

The DNA of the CDR3 is TGCGCCAGCAGCCCAGGGACAGGGGGGCGGACTAATGAAAAACTGTTTTTT. It yields the protein CASSPGTGGRTNEKLFF. This chain links TRBV5-1 with TRBJ1-4; 11 bases line up with TRBD1. With V trimmed by 4 bases and J by 2 bases, 7 bases remained unmatched. Germline CDR1 SGHRS, CDR2 YFSETQ. The CDR3 extends over 17 amino acids.

Here the CDR3 DNA reads TGTGCCAGCAGCTTACTCACAGGGGGCTTCGGGGAGCTGTTTTTT. Its protein is CASSLLTGGFGELFF. The J gene is TRBJ2-2, the V gene TRBV7-6, with 9 bases lining up with TRBD1. The CDR3 runs 15 residues. CDR1 is SGHVS, CDR2 FNYEAQ, per germline. V shed 2 bases and J 7 bases; nucleotides not matched to a gene: 5.

This chain uses TRBV5-1 with TRBJ1-3; possibly TRBD1 for D (5 bases). This CDR3 spans 17 amino acids. V was shortened by 4 bases and J by 3 bases, with 20 bases between the two germline ends. CDR1 is SGHRS and CDR2 is YFSETQ in the germline V gene. As DNA, the CDR3 is TGCGCCAGCAGCGCGGACCTCGGACAAGGTTTTGGAAACACCATATATTTT. This encodes CASSADLGQGFGNTIYF. Complete variable domain (other parts from reference TRBV5-1 and TRBJ1-3): KAGVTQTPRYLIKTRGQQVTLSCSPISGHRSVSWYQQTPGQGLQFLFEYFSETQRNKGNFPGRFSGRQFSNSRSEMNVSTLELGDSALYLCASSADLGQGFGNTIYFGEGSWLTVV.

This sequence joins TRBV5-1 and TRBJ2-1; 10 positions agree with TRBD2. V gave up 3 bases and J gave up 4 bases; unmatched junction bases: 7. This CDR3 region has 16 residues. Germline V gene data show CDR1 as SGHRS and CDR2 as YFSETQ. The CDR3 bases are TGCGCCAGCAGCTGGAAACTAGCGGGGCGGTACAATGAGCAGTTCTTC. Amino acids: CASSWKLAGRYNEQFF.